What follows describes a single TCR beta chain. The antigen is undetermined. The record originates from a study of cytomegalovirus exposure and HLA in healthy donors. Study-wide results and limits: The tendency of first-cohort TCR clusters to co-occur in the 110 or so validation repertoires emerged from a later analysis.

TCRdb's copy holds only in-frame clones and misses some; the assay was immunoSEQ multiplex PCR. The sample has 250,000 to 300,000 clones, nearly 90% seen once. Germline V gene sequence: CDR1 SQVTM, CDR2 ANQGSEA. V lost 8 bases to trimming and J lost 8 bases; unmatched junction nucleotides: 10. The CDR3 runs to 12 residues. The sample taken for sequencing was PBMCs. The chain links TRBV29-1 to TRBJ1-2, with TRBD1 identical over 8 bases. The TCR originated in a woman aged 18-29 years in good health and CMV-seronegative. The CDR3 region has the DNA TGCAGCCTTCGGACAGGGACAGGCGGCTACACCTTC. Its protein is CSLRTGTGGYTF.